This T cell receptor (beta chain) was captured by sequencing in a study of blood T cell repertoires in COVID-19. Overall study context: Spain, Italy and the United States supplied samples that represented acute and convalescent COVID-19. Nucleic acid was either cDNA or gDNA, and it came from T cells, B-cell-depleted T cells, or PBMCs.

Seattle enrolled patients during active infection and tracked them longitudinally. Per the study methods: Researchers report that nucleated cell counts were estimated from reference gene primer amplification. TCRdb's copy holds only in-frame clones and misses some; the assay was immunoSEQ multiplex PCR. V and J calls plus clone size are reproduced from that table; the DNA served to infer D and trimming. The profile shows 250,000 to 300,000 clones, around nine tenths of them singletons. The CDR3 consists of 15 residues. Per the germline V gene, CDR1 is KGHSH and CDR2 is LQKENI. V shed 2 bases and J shed 2 bases, with 12 bases lying between them.

This clonotype was obtained from a woman in her fifties or sixties with COVID-19, enrolled during active disease. Sequenced: peripheral blood. The chain employs TRBV18 and TRBJ1-2; TRBD1 is a possible D gene (6 bases). The CDR3 reads CASSPNRAPNYGYTF. DNA of the CDR3: TGTGCCAGCTCACCAAACAGGGCCCCAAACTATGGCTACACCTTC.